This TCR beta chain was profiled in a study of T cells in pancreatic ductal adenocarcinoma. The assay was immunoSEQ multiplex PCR, and TCRdb's table has in-frame clones only and misses some. The table records about 30,000 clones, approximately 90% of them present only once. Trimming pared 8 bases from V and 2 bases from J, leaving 16 bases between. Germline loops: CDR1 MDHEN, CDR2 SYDVKM. The CDR3 spans 15 residues. Selected pancreatic ductal adenocarcinoma patients had undergone surgery without neoadjuvant therapy. This receptor was obtained from a human donor with pancreatic ductal adenocarcinoma. Sequencing was carried out using PBMCs. The genes are TRBV28 and TRBJ1-5; D might be TRBD1 (5 bases). The CDR3 loop is CASGLPDSGNQPQHF. As DNA, the CDR3 is TGTGCCAGCGGATTACCAGACAGTGGCAATCAGCCCCAGCATTTT. The full variable domain, rest sourced from reference TRBV28 and TRBJ1-5, is DVKVTQSSRYLVKRTGEKVFLECVQDMDHENMFWYRQDPGLGLRLIYFSYDVKMKEKGDIPEGYSVSREKKERFSLILESASTNQTSMYLCASGLPDSGNQPQHFGDGTRLSIL.